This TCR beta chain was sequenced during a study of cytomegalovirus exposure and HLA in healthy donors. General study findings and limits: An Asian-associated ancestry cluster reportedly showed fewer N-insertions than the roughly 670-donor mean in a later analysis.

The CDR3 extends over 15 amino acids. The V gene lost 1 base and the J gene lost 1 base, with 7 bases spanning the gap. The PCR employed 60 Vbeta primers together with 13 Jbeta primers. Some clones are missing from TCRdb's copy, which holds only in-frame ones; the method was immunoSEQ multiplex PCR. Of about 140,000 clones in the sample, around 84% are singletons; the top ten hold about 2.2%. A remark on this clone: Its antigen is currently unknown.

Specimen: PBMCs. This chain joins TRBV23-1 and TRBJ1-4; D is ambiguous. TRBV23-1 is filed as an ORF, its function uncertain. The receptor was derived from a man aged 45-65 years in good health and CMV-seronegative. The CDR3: CASSQLEGTNEKLFF. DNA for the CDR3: TGCGCCAGCAGTCAATTAGAGGGAACTAATGAAAAACTGTTTTTT.